The sample holds one count of the clone carrying this TCR beta chain. This sample stems from a study of CD8 T cells in Susac syndrome. Reverse transcription of roughly 0.45 to 1 ug RNA was carried out with random hexamers. The CDR3 of TCR beta was amplified by immunoSEQ multiplex PCR across 54 Vbeta and 13 Jbeta. TCRdb fed the immunoSEQ multiplex PCR reads into MiXCR, producing one record per CDR3 protein. This table has 300,000 or so distinct CDR3 sequences, around 92% appearing once. This CDR3 region has 16 residues. V lost 1 base to trimming and J lost 5 bases, with 18 bases between them. The chain uses TRBV12-3 or TRBV12-4 and TRBJ2-7, with D perhaps being TRBD1 or TRBD2 (5 bases each). Sequencing used CD4+ T cells from PBMCs. The source of this sequence is a human donor with multiple sclerosis. The CDR3 loop reads CASSLDRSSLGDEQYF. The CDR3 DNA is TGTGCCAGCAGTTTAGATCGGAGTTCCCTGGGGGACGAGCAGTACTTC.